The rows below give T cell receptor beta chains drawn from one sample of a study of T-cell memory formation after mild COVID-19. TCRdb processed the 5' RACE reads anew with MiXCR; each CDR3 protein has one entry. This table has hundreds of thousands of distinct CDR3 sequences, roughly 13% appearing once. The sample comprised PBMCs or a T cell subset sorted from them (not recorded which). These receptors all come from a man in his late teens or twenties who had mild COVID-19 (a few samples of this study predate the infection). Cell type and time point are not known. Both conserved end residues are part of each CDR3.

v_call cdr3_aa
TRBV6-2/TRBV6-3 CASSTNHYRDLNQPQHF
TRBV18 CASSPQGQGAVYEQYF
TRBV5-1 CASSTGTFSGNTIYF
TRBV5-1 CASGTGTQETQYF
TRBV7-3 CASSPGTIGHEQYF
TRBV4-3 CASSQGSGFSSEAFF
TRBV7-2 CASSGGMTNEKLFF
TRBV4-1 CASSQVGENEQFF
TRBV9 CASSEGDSGRPQETQYF
TRBV9 CASSVTSQNNEQFF
TRBV20-1 CSARDRVLRNLPNTEAFF
TRBV18 CASSLPGTAPSPLHF
TRBV10-3 CAISESGKGVNTEAFF
TRBV20-1 CSARPARGLWTEAFF
TRBV6-5 CASSYQGSQHF
TRBV3-1 CASSLAGGYNEQFF
TRBV7-2 CASSPIWGGLVGTQYF
TRBV27 CASSLSPDRAGGYTF
TRBV18 CASSPGDRDNTEAFF
TRBV6-5 CASSYSEDSTQYF
TRBV6-5 CASSYSKETDTQYF
TRBV4-1 CASSQVGVYVGGGQETQYF
TRBV20-1 CSASTDRGYNEQFF
TRBV6-5 CASSRFGLNTGELFF
TRBV6-2/TRBV6-3 CASSYSTVDQYF
TRBV30 CAWSKTLAGEQFF
TRBV20-1 CSARDYLAGGMDTQYF
TRBV24-1 CATLFGTGSDTQYF
TRBV6-5 CASGGPRGGNYGYTF
TRBV20-1 CSAIPRFAEAFF
TRBV20-1 CSAREGQGNGYTF
TRBV20-1 CSASTVGGGAGETQYF
TRBV10-3 CAIRQGLGSGNTIYF
TRBV7-2 CASSLAIAGSGTDTQYF
TRBV5-1 CASRPGLVGETQYF
TRBV10-3 CAIRGLAGEPHEQFF
TRBV20-1 CSARDGKLSYNEQFF
TRBV6-5 CASRSTGGVGTEAFF
TRBV7-9 CASSLVRTGGNTEAFF
TRBV15 CATSYPTLAGGLQETQYF
TRBV24-1 CATSPGLEETQYF
TRBV4-1 CASSLTGQGPYEQYF
TRBV7-3 CASSPTGTARNEQFF
TRBV6-5 CASSFDSQAEAFF
TRBV18 CASGPGQGVHEQYF
TRBV6-5 CASSFTGVRDTQYF
TRBV19 CASRTLAGALETQYF
TRBV20-1 CSTPFQNIQYF
TRBV11-3 CASSFGSGGLADTQYF
TRBV6-1 CASRELGGAGELFF
TRBV4-3 CASSQDVSFDEQFF
TRBV4-1 CASSQLVRVYEQYF
TRBV2 CASNQGLNTEAFF
TRBV25-1 CASALSGGGRETQYF
TRBV7-6 CASSRGGQNYGYTF